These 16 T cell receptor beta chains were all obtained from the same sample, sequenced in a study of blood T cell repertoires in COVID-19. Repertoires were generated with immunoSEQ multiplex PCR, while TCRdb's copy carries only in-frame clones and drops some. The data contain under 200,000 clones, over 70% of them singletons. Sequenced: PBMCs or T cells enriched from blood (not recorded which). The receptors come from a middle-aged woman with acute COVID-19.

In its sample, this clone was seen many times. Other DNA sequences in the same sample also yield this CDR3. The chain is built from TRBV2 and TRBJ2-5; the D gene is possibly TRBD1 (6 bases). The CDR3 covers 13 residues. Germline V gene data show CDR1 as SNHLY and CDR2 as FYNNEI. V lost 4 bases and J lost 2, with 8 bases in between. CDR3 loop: CASSADRQETQYF. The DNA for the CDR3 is TGTGCCAGCAGTGCAGACAGGCAAGAGACCCAGTACTTC.

The CDR3 sequence is CASSSGTEVGGYTF. The CDR3 DNA is TGTGCCAGCAGCTCCGGGACAGAGGTCGGAGGCTACACCTTC. V and J are TRBV5-5 and TRBJ1-2; 7 positions match TRBD1. The CDR3 has 14 amino acids. V shed 3 bases and J 8 bases; nucleotides not matched to a gene: 10. Germline V gene sequence: CDR1 SGHKS, CDR2 YYEKEE (reference sequence).

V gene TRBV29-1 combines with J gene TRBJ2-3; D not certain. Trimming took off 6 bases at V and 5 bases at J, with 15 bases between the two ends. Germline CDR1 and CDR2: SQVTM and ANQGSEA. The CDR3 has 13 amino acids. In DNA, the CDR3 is TGCAGCGTCGCCCTCGTCGCGAGAGATACGCAGTATTTT. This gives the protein CSVALVARDTQYF.

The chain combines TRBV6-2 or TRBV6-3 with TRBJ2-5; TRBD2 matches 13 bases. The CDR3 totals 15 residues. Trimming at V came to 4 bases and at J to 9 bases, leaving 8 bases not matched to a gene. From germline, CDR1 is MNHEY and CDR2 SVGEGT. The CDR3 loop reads CASSFRTSGSGSQYF. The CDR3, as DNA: TGTGCCAGCAGTTTCAGGACTAGCGGGAGTGGGTCCCAGTACTTC.

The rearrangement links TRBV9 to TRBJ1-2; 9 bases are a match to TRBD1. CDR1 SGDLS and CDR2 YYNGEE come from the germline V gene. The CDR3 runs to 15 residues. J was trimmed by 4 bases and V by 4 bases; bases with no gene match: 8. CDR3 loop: CASSPGTGLGYGYTF. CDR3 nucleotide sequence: TGTGCCAGCAGCCCTGGGACAGGGCTGGGCTATGGCTACACCTTC.

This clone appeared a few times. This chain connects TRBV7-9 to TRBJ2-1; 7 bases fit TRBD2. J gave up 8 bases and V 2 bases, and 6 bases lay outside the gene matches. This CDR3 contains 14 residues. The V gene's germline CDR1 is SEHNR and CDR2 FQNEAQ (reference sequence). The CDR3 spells CASSLRGGADEQFF. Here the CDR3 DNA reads TGTGCCAGCAGCTTACGCGGGGGTGCGGATGAGCAGTTCTTC.

In nucleotides, the CDR3 is TGTGCCAGCGCTCAGGATCACTCTGGAAACACCATATATTTT. It specifies CASAQDHSGNTIYF. The chain carries TRBV2 and TRBJ1-3, with unresolved D. Germline CDR1 reads SNHLY; CDR2 reads FYNNEI. V lost 8 bases, J lost 0 bases, and 11 bases lay in between. The CDR3 totals 14 residues. The variable domain in full, with the rest retrieved from reference TRBV2 and TRBJ1-3, is EPEVTQTPSHQVTQMGQEVILRCVPISNHLYFYWYRQILGQKVEFLVSFYNNEISEKSEIFDDQFSVERPDGSNFTLKIRSTKLEDSAMYFCASAQDHSGNTIYFGEGSWLTVV.

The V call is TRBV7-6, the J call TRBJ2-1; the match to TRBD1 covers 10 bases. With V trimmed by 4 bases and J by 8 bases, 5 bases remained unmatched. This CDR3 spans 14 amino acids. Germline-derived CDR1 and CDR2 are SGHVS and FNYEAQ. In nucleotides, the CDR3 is TGTGCCAGCAGCTCCAGGGACAGGGGCCATGAGCAGTTCTTC. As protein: CASSSRDRGHEQFF. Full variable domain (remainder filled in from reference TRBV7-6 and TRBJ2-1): GAGVSQSPRYKVTKRGQDVALRCDPISGHVSLYWYRQALGQGPEFLTYFNYEAQQDKSGLPNDRFSAERPEGSISTLTIQRTEQRDSAMYRCASSSRDRGHEQFFGPGTRLTVL.

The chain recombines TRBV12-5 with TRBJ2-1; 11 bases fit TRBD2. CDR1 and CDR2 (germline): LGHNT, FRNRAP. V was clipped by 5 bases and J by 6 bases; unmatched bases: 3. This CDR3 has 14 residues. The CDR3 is CASGLGTSGNEQFF. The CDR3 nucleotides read TGTGCTAGTGGTCTAGGGACTAGCGGCAATGAGCAGTTCTTC. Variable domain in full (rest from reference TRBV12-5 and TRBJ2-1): DARVTQTPRHKVTEMGQEVTMRCQPILGHNTVFWYRQTMMQGLELLAYFRNRAPLDDSGMPKDRFSAEMPDATLATLKIQPSEPRDSAVYFCASGLGTSGNEQFFGPGTRLTVL.

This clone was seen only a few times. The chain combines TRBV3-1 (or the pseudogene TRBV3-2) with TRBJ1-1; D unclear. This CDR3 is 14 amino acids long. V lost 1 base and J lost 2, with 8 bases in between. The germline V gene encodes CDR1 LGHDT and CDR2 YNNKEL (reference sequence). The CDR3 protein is CASSQVEGNTEAFF. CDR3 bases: TGTGCCAGCAGCCAAGTGGAGGGAAACACTGAAGCTTTCTTT.

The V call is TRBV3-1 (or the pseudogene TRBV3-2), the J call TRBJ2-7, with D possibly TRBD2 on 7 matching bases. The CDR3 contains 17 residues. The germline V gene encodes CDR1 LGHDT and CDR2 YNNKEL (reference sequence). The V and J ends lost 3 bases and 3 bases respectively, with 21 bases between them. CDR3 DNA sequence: TGTGCCAGCAGCCAGAGGGGGGGCTCACAAAAAGACTACGAGCAGTACTTC. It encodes CASSQRGGSQKDYEQYF.

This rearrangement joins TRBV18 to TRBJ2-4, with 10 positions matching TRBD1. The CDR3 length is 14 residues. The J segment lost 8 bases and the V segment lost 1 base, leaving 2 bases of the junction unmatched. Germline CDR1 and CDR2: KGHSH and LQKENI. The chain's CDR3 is CASSPQGTGDIQYF. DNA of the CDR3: TGTGCCAGCTCACCACAGGGGACAGGGGACATTCAGTACTTC.

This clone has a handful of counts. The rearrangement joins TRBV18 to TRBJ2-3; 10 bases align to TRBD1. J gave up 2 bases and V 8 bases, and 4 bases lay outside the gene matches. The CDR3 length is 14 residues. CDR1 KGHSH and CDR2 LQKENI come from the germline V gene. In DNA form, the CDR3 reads TGTGCCAGCGTGGGACAGGGGAACACAGATACGCAGTATTTT. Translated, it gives CASVGQGNTDTQYF.

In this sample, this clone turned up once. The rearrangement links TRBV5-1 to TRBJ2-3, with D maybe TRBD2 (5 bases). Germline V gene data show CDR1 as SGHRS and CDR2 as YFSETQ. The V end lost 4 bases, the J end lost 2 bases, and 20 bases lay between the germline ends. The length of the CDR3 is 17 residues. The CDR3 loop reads CASSPLLAGHLTDTQYF. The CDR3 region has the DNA TGCGCCAGCAGCCCGCTGTTGGCGGGCCACCTCACAGATACGCAGTATTTT.

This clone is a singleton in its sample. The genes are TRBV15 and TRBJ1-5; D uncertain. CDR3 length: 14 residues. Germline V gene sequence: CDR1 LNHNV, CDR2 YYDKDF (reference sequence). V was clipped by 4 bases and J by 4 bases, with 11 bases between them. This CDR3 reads CATSTPSRNQPQHF. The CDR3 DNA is TGTGCCACCAGCACCCCCTCACGGAATCAGCCCCAGCATTTT. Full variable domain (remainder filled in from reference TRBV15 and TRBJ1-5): DAMVIQNPRYQVTQFGKPVTLSCSQTLNHNVMYWYQQKSSQAPKLLFHYYDKDFNNEADTPDNFQSRRPNTSFCFLDIRSPGLGDTAMYLCATSTPSRNQPQHFGDGTRLSIL.

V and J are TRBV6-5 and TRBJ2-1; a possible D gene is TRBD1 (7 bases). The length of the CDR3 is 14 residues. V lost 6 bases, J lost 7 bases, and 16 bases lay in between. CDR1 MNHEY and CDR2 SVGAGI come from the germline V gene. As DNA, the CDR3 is TGTGCCAGCAGCAGGGGGGCGGGTTGGAATGAGCAGTTCTTC. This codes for CASSRGAGWNEQFF.